The 32 T cell receptor beta chains below come from one sample, sequenced in a study of T cells expressing NK-cell markers (dated by TCRdb to 2018 to 2021). Receptor amplification or capture employed 5' RACE. TCRdb records Illumina HiSeq 2000 as the sequencer. After reprocessing by TCRdb, each CDR3 protein sequence is one entry, and no DNA is given. This sample's table contains 350,000 to 450,000 distinct CDR3 sequences. The top ten hold 4% to 6.5% of the sample. Sequencing was carried out using blood T cells: a sorted CD56 or NKG2C T cell subset, CD4+ or CD8+ T cells, or bulk PBMC T cells (not recorded which). The receptors come from a man aged 18-69 years in good health.

This chain uses TRBV20-1 with TRBJ1-1; there is no DNA to check the TCRdb D call of TRBD1. Germline CDR1 is DFQATT and CDR2 is SNEGSKA (reference sequence). CDR3 size: 14 residues. CDR3 protein: CSARRGPVGTEAFF.

This chain connects TRBV6-2 or TRBV6-3 to TRBJ2-5. The CDR3 runs 13 residues. CDR1 is MNHEY and CDR2 is SVGEGT in the germline V gene. The CDR3: CASSFGELETQYF.

V gene TRBV20-1 combines with J gene TRBJ2-1; TCRdb returns TRBD1, unconfirmable since there is no DNA. Germline CDR1 is DFQATT and CDR2 is SNEGSKA (reference sequence). CDR3 length: 14 residues. CDR3 region: CSARAPGFRTEQFF.

The chain combines TRBV7-2 with TRBJ2-1; the TCRdb call, TRBD1, lacks DNA for checking. This CDR3 spans 16 amino acids. Germline CDR1 and CDR2: SGHTA and FQGNSA. The CDR3 protein is CASSLAGTGMANEQFF.

The chain has TRBV10-2 and TRBJ2-2; TCRdb designates TRBD2, a call that cannot be tested without DNA. The V gene's germline CDR1 is WSHSY and CDR2 SAAADI. This CDR3 contains 16 residues. The CDR3 is CASRASGVSNTGELFF.

The rearrangement uses TRBV29-1 and TRBJ2-7; TCRdb indicates TRBD1, and absent DNA this call remains unverified. Germline-derived CDR1 and CDR2 are SQVTM and ANQGSEA. CDR3 size: 14 residues. The chain's CDR3 is CSVNTGTGQYEQYF.

The CDR3 here is CAISEGQGGNEQFF. The V and J genes are TRBV10-3 and TRBJ2-1; absent DNA, TCRdb's TRBD1 call cannot be checked. This CDR3 region has 14 residues. CDR1 and CDR2 (germline): ENHRY, SYGVKD.

Here the CDR3 reads CASTTLRDRGTF. The chain combines TRBV21-1 with TRBJ1-5; TCRdb's D call of TRBD1 is untestable without DNA. TRBV21-1 is reported as a pseudogene. The CDR3 consists of 12 residues.

The chain links TRBV5-4 to TRBJ2-2; TCRdb's D call, TRBD1, is unchecked because there is no DNA. The germline gives CDR1 SGHNT, CDR2 YYREEE (reference sequence). The CDR3 is 15 amino acids. The CDR3 region is CASRKGTANTGELFF.

The chain links TRBV6-5 to TRBJ2-7; TCRdb proposes TRBD1, but this gene call is untestable without DNA. Germline CDR1 is MNHEY and CDR2 is SVGAGI. The CDR3 contains 15 residues. CDR3 sequence: CASSYEGVKTYEQYF.

The rearrangement links TRBV5-5 to TRBJ2-7; TCRdb gives TRBD1 as the D gene, but with no DNA this cannot be confirmed. There are 15 residues in the CDR3. The germline CDR1 and CDR2 sequences are SGHKS and YYEKEE (reference sequence). The CDR3 is CASSPGGVRVYEQYF.

The chain joins TRBV7-2 to TRBJ2-7. The germline V gene has CDR1 SGHTA and CDR2 FQGNSA. The length of the CDR3 is 13 residues. The CDR3 region is CASPSGIAYEQYF.

Here the CDR3 reads CASSLGTSGGREQFF. V and J are TRBV28 and TRBJ2-1; lacking DNA, the TRBD2 call made by TCRdb goes unchecked. CDR3 length equals 15 residues. From germline, CDR1 is MDHEN and CDR2 SYDVKM.

The gene calls are TRBV7-2 and TRBJ2-1; checking the TCRdb D call of TRBD2 is not possible without DNA. The CDR3 contains 17 residues. Germline V gives CDR1 SGHTA, CDR2 FQGNSA. The CDR3 spells CASSRGFASGGYNEQFF.

The V call is TRBV7-2, the J call TRBJ2-2. CDR1 is SGHTA, CDR2 FQGNSA, per germline. The CDR3 covers 14 residues. CDR3 sequence: CASSHGVLTGELFF.

The chain has TRBV12-5 and TRBJ2-5; no DNA is available, so the TRBD2 call from TCRdb remains unchecked. This CDR3 comprises 17 residues. CDR1 is LGHNT, CDR2 FRNRAP, per germline. CDR3 in amino acids: CASGLNVGLAGGETQYF.

The J gene is TRBJ1-1, the V gene TRBV18; TCRdb returns TRBD1, unconfirmable since there is no DNA. The germline CDR1 and CDR2 sequences are KGHSH and LQKENI. The CDR3 spans 15 residues. CDR3 in amino acids: CASSWDRSMNTEAFF.

This chain uses TRBV2 with TRBJ2-7. CDR1 is SNHLY, CDR2 FYNNEI, per germline. This CDR3 has 11 residues. CDR3 sequence: CASRRLYEQYF. Full variable domain (rest looked up from reference TRBV2 and TRBJ2-7): EPEVTQTPSHQVTQMGQEVILRCVPISNHLYFYWYRQILGQKVEFLVSFYNNEISEKSEIFDDQFSVERPDGSNFTLKIRSTKLEDSAMYFCASRRLYEQYFGPGTRLTVT.

The rearrangement joins TRBV1 to TRBJ2-1; the TCRdb call, TRBD1, lacks DNA for checking. TRBV1 is a pseudogene. This CDR3 contains 17 residues. The CDR3 sequence: CTSSQDLSGGAYNEQFF.

The chain recombines TRBV9 with TRBJ2-1. Germline CDR1 and CDR2: SGDLS and YYNGEE. CDR3 length: 16 amino acids. The CDR3 sequence is CASSGPVDSSYNEQFF.

J is TRBJ2-5 and V is TRBV5-5; TCRdb returns TRBD1, unconfirmable since there is no DNA. Germline V gene sequence: CDR1 SGHKS, CDR2 YYEKEE (reference sequence). The CDR3 totals 16 residues. This CDR3 reads CASSWRDRGVEETQYF.

The chain links TRBV20-1 to TRBJ2-7; the TCRdb call, TRBD1, lacks DNA for checking. CDR3 length: 15 amino acids. Germline V gene lookup returns CDR1 DFQATT and CDR2 SNEGSKA (reference sequence). The CDR3 here is CSARSYREFAYEQYF.

The chain combines TRBV4-2 with TRBJ1-5. Germline loops: CDR1 LGHNA, CDR2 YNFKEQ. There are 15 residues in the CDR3. The CDR3 loop reads CASSQDGGGRQPQHF.

This chain links TRBV20-1 with TRBJ2-1; the D call from TCRdb, TRBD2, cannot be confirmed without DNA. The germline V gene has CDR1 DFQATT and CDR2 SNEGSKA (reference sequence). The CDR3 consists of 16 residues. The CDR3 region is CSAAGTSGGARGEQFF.

V usage is TRBV19 and J usage is TRBJ2-2. The CDR3 sequence is 17 residues long. In germline, CDR1 is LNHDA, CDR2 SQIVND (reference sequence). CDR3 loop: CASSPSITGHVAGELFF.

This chain links TRBV5-8 with TRBJ2-1; no DNA is available, so the TRBD2 call from TCRdb remains unchecked. Germline CDR1 is SGHTS and CDR2 is YDEGEE. This CDR3 is 15 amino acids long. The CDR3 here is CASSPGLYPYNEQFF.

The V and J genes are TRBV2 and TRBJ2-7; TCRdb calls TRBD1, which cannot be checked without DNA. The CDR3 has 13 residues. CDR1 is SNHLY and CDR2 is FYNNEI in the germline V gene. The chain's CDR3 is CASRKGGAGEQYF.

The rearrangement uses TRBV29-1 and TRBJ2-3; TCRdb's D call of TRBD2 is untestable without DNA. Germline CDR1 is SQVTM and CDR2 is ANQGSEA. This CDR3 comprises 13 residues. The CDR3 protein is CSVGGGGGDTQYF.

The CDR3 spells CSARGGGQETQYF. The chain joins TRBV29-1 to TRBJ2-5; TCRdb designates TRBD1, a call that cannot be tested without DNA. This CDR3 has 13 amino acids. Germline V gene sequence: CDR1 SQVTM, CDR2 ANQGSEA.

V and J are TRBV6-5 and TRBJ1-4; the TCRdb call, TRBD1, lacks DNA for checking. The V gene's germline CDR1 is MNHEY and CDR2 SVGAGI. The CDR3 has 16 residues. CDR3 loop: CASSYSAKGGGEKLFF.

The rearrangement links TRBV7-8 to TRBJ1-1; TCRdb's assignment of TRBD1 cannot be checked, as there is no DNA. Germline V CDR1 and CDR2: SGHVS, FQNEAQ. The CDR3 consists of 15 residues. The CDR3 spells CASSSTGMRNTEAFF.

The V gene is TRBV2, the J gene TRBJ2-7; there is no DNA to check the TCRdb D call of TRBD1. Germline CDR1 reads SNHLY; CDR2 reads FYNNEI. The CDR3 sequence is 14 residues long. The CDR3 region is CASTPRNPQGEQYF. The whole variable domain, remainder taken from reference TRBV2 and TRBJ2-7, is EPEVTQTPSHQVTQMGQEVILRCVPISNHLYFYWYRQILGQKVEFLVSFYNNEISEKSEIFDDQFSVERPDGSNFTLKIRSTKLEDSAMYFCASTPRNPQGEQYFGPGTRLTVT.